Following are 14 T cell receptor beta chains from one sample sequenced in a study of T cell changes during pregnancy in multiple sclerosis. The method was immunoSEQ multiplex PCR; TCRdb's version includes in-frame clones alone and lacks a portion of them. Among 45,000 to 55,000 clones listed, about 90% were seen once. This material consisted of peripheral blood, taken in the first trimester of pregnancy. The origin of the receptors is a female donor with multiple sclerosis, enrolled in a pregnancy study.

In this sample, this clone turned up a few times. This sequence joins TRBV10-3 and TRBJ1-6; D is unresolved. Germline V lookup: CDR1 ENHRY, CDR2 SYGVKD. Trimming stripped 3 bases from V and 7 bases from J, with 13 bases between. The CDR3 runs 15 residues. CDR3 residues: CAISDRGTWNSPLHF. CDR3 nucleotide sequence: TGTGCCATCAGTGATCGGGGTACGTGGAATTCACCCCTCCACTTT.

A few counts support this clone. The chain joins TRBV2 to TRBJ1-2; a weak D match, TRBD1 (6 bases). Germline loops: CDR1 SNHLY, CDR2 FYNNEI. V gave up 4 bases and J gave up 4 bases, with 10 bases separating them. This CDR3 is 13 amino acids long. CDR3 sequence reads: CASSGEGGYGYTF. The CDR3 nucleotides are TGTGCCAGCAGTGGGGAAGGGGGCTATGGCTACACCTTC.

This clone was counted once. The rearrangement joins TRBV4-1 to TRBJ1-4; tentative D call: TRBD1 (6 bases). V was shortened by 4 bases and J by 3 bases, with 15 bases between the two germline ends. This CDR3 has 16 residues. Germline-derived CDR1 and CDR2 are MGHRA and YSYEKL. The CDR3 loop is CASSPRGGASNEKLFF. The DNA for the CDR3 is TGCGCCAGCAGCCCACGGGGGGGCGCATCTAATGAAAAACTGTTTTTT.

This chain joins TRBV30 and TRBJ1-2; maybe TRBD1 (5 bases). The germline V gene has CDR1 GTSNPN and CDR2 SVGIG (reference sequence). This CDR3 is 15 amino acids long. V was cut by 2 bases and J by 2 bases, with 15 bases left in between. The CDR3 bases are TGTGCCTGGAGTATTAGGGGACTTCTCAACTATGGCTACACCTTC. Its protein product is CAWSIRGLLNYGYTF.

A single count supports this clone. The genes are TRBV7-6 and TRBJ1-3, with D hard to call. CDR1 is SGHVS and CDR2 is FNYEAQ in the germline V gene. The ends were cut back, 6 bases at V and 0 bases at J, with 15 bases in the middle. This CDR3 is built from 16 residues. The CDR3, as DNA: TGTGCCAGCAGTGCCGGCGCCGCGGACTCTGGAAACACCATATATTTT. Translating gives CASSAGAADSGNTIYF.

The chain uses TRBV6-5 and TRBJ2-5, with D possibly being TRBD2 (6 bases). V was clipped by 2 bases and J by 2 bases, with 6 bases between them. Germline CDR1 reads MNHEY; CDR2 reads SVGAGI. This CDR3 is built from 13 residues. This chain's CDR3 is CASSYGGQETQYF. As DNA, the CDR3 is TGTGCCAGCAGTTACGGGGGGCAAGAGACCCAGTACTTC.

V is TRBV4-3 and J is TRBJ1-2, with a tentative D call TRBD1 (6 bases). Trimming pared 4 bases from V and 11 bases from J, leaving 20 bases between. Germline V CDR1 and CDR2: LGHNA, YSLEER. This CDR3 region has 14 residues. The CDR3 spells CASSLTVDSGEYTF. In nucleotides, the CDR3 is TGCGCCAGCAGCCTCACGGTGGACAGCGGGGAGTACACCTTC.

This rearrangement joins TRBV6-6 to TRBJ1-2; maybe TRBD1 (5 bases). Germline loops: CDR1 MNHNY, CDR2 SVGAGI (reference sequence). The CDR3 contains 13 residues. Between the trimmed V and J ends, which lost 6 bases and 8 bases, there was a span of 16 bases. CDR3 loop: CASRRDGGTGYTF. The CDR3 nucleotides read TGTGCCAGCAGGCGGGACGGCGGGACCGGCTACACCTTC.

The CDR3 loop is CASSNQGARGNEQFF. CDR3 DNA sequence: TGTGCCAGCAGCAATCAGGGGGCGCGGGGGAATGAGCAGTTCTTC. V and J are TRBV7-3 and TRBJ2-1; D perhaps matches TRBD1 (8 bases). Germline assignment: CDR1 SGHTA and CDR2 FQGTGA. The V end lost 5 bases, the J end lost 7 bases, and 18 bases lay between the germline ends. The CDR3 loop spans 15 amino acids.

This clone appeared a single time. The chain is built from TRBV6-6 and TRBJ2-1; D possibly corresponds to TRBD1 (5 bases). The CDR3 runs 15 residues. Trimming cost V 4 bases and J 0 bases, with 10 bases left between them. CDR1 MNHNY and CDR2 SVGAGI come from the germline V gene (reference sequence). This CDR3 is CASSSQGPSYNEQFF. In DNA, the CDR3 is TGTGCCAGCAGTTCGCAGGGTCCCTCCTACAATGAGCAGTTCTTC.

V usage is TRBV9 and J usage is TRBJ1-2, with 11 bases lining up with TRBD1. The CDR3 spans 15 residues. Per the germline V gene, CDR1 is SGDLS and CDR2 is YYNGEE. J gave up 8 bases and V 2 bases, and 8 bases lay outside the gene matches. The CDR3 bases are TGTGCCAGCAGCGTTTTCGGACAGGGGGCGGGGGGCTACACCTTC. The encoded protein is CASSVFGQGAGGYTF. The entire variable domain, with the rest obtained from reference TRBV9 and TRBJ1-2, is as follows: DSGVTQTPKHLITATGQRVTLRCSPRSGDLSVYWYQQSLDQGLQFLIQYYNGEERAKGNILERFSAQQFPDLHSELNLSSLELGDSALYFCASSVFGQGAGGYTFGSGTRLTVV.

CDR3 in DNA: TGTGCCAGCAGTTACCGGTGGGGCGCGGGGACTGAAGCTTTCTTT. Its translation: CASSYRWGAGTEAFF. The rearrangement joins TRBV6-6 to TRBJ1-1; maybe TRBD1 (5 bases). The CDR3 consists of 15 residues. Trimming removed 2 bases at V and 5 bases at J, with 15 bases between. Germline V CDR1 and CDR2: MNHNY, SVGAGI (reference sequence).

Here the CDR3 reads CASSQAGTSSGGAVDTQYF. DNA for the CDR3: TGTGCCAGCAGCCAAGCGGGAACCTCTAGCGGGGGGGCGGTAGATACGCAGTATTTT. The V call is TRBV4-2, the J call TRBJ2-3; 12 bases are a match to TRBD2. This CDR3 is built from 19 residues. Per the germline V gene, CDR1 is LGHNA and CDR2 is YNFKEQ. Trimming took 1 base from V and 5 from J; bases not matched to a gene: 13.

CDR3 sequence: CSGTGTGGRETQYF. CDR3 DNA sequence: TGCAGCGGAACCGGGACAGGGGGCCGGGAGACCCAGTACTTC. This chain connects TRBV29-1 to TRBJ2-5; 12 bases are shared with TRBD1. This CDR3 spans 14 amino acids. Trimming at V came to 7 bases and at J to 5 bases, leaving 8 bases not matched to a gene. Germline CDR1 is SQVTM and CDR2 is ANQGSEA.